This passage covers 6 T cell receptor beta chains from one sample sequenced in a study of CD8 T cells in ankylosing spondylitis. One entry per CDR3 protein results from TCRdb running MiXCR on the 5' RACE reads. Here the sample spans around 300,000 distinct CDR3 sequences, around a tenth being singletons. Sample: blood, either unsorted or a sorted T cell fraction (not recorded which). These receptors were collected from a female donor with ankylosing spondylitis or in good health (not recorded which).

This clonotype was counted ten times or more. The gene calls are TRBV7-9 and TRBJ1-1, with TRBD1 matching 7 bases. The CDR3 extends over 14 amino acids. With V trimmed by 5 bases and J by 6 bases, 9 bases remained unmatched. Germline CDR1 reads SEHNR; CDR2 reads FQNEAQ (reference sequence). CDR3: CASSQQTGQAEAFF. CDR3 DNA sequence: TGTGCCAGCAGCCAGCAGACAGGGCAAGCTGAAGCTTTCTTT. The variable domain in full, completed from reference TRBV7-9 and TRBJ1-1, reads DTGVSQNPRHKITKRGQNVTFRCDPISEHNRLYWYRQTLGQGPEFLTYFQNEAQLEKSRLLSDRFSAERPKGSFSTLEIQRTEQGDSAMYLCASSQQTGQAEAFFGQGTRLTVV.

In DNA, the CDR3 is TGCGCCAGCAGCTTGGTAGGATACGGGAGAACCGGGGAGCTGTTTTTT. Translating it yields CASSLVGYGRTGELFF. The rearrangement joins TRBV5-1 to TRBJ2-2; tentatively, D is TRBD2 (6 bases). V was trimmed by 0 bases and J by 5 bases, leaving 14 bases between them. The CDR3 consists of 16 residues. Germline V gene lookup returns CDR1 SGHRS and CDR2 YFSETQ.

In its sample, this clonotype was seen many times. The rearrangement joins TRBV20-1 to TRBJ2-1, with D possibly matching TRBD2 (6 bases). From germline, CDR1 is DFQATT and CDR2 SNEGSKA (reference sequence). The CDR3 is made up of 14 amino acids. V was clipped by 0 bases and J by 6 bases, with 12 bases between them. The CDR3 nucleotides read TGCAGTGCTAGAGATCTCCGGGGGTCCAATGAGCAGTTCTTC. Translating it yields CSARDLRGSNEQFF.

In this sample, this clonotype turned up many times. The V gene is TRBV5-1, the J gene TRBJ1-1, with TRBD1 matching 8 bases. Germline CDR1 reads SGHRS; CDR2 reads YFSETQ. The ends lost 4 bases at V and 4 bases at J; junction bases unmatched: 3. This CDR3 region has 13 residues. The CDR3 DNA reads as TGCGCCAGCAGCACGACAGGGGCCACTGAAGCTTTCTTT. Residues: CASSTTGATEAFF.

This clonotype appeared many times. The junction shows a germline mismatch at one end, possibly a read error. V is TRBV27 and J is TRBJ1-2; a weak D match, TRBD1 (5 bases). The CDR3 runs to 13 residues. CDR1 MNHEY and CDR2 SMNVEV come from the germline V gene (reference sequence). The CDR3 here is CPSSLSGFYGYTF. The CDR3, as DNA: TGTCCCAGCAGTTTATCAGGGTTCTATGGCTACACCTTC.

A word on this clonotype: At one boundary the junction diverges from the germline segment, which might be a read error. V usage is TRBV5-1 and J usage is TRBJ2-6; possible D gene TRBD2, 6 bases. This CDR3 is 16 amino acids long. The germline V gene has CDR1 SGHRS and CDR2 YFSETQ. As DNA, the CDR3 is TGCGCCAGCCGACTACGTCCAGGGACTGGGGCTAACGTCCTGACTTTC. Amino acid sequence: CASRLRPGTGANVLTF. The full variable domain, rest sourced from reference TRBV5-1 and TRBJ2-6, is KAGVTQTPRYLIKTRGQQVTLSCSPISGHRSVSWYQQTPGQGLQFLFEYFSETQRNKGNFPGRFSGRQFSNSRSEMNVSTLELGDSALYLCASRLRPGTGANVLTFGAGSRLTVL.